This T cell receptor (beta chain) came from a study of T cells after yellow fever vaccination. Whole-study findings and limits: Reappearance after the booster was seen for most primary-vaccination clones, at 96% CD4 and 75% to 90% CD8.

5'RACE template switching added a universal primer site and UMIs to TCR cDNA. TCRdb re-derived calls from the 5' RACE reads in MiXCR, one entry per CDR3 protein. Of 500,000 to 650,000 distinct CDR3 sequences in the sample, roughly 12% were seen once. This clonotype was detected a few times. Its antigen is unknown. From germline, CDR1 is SGHRS and CDR2 YFSETQ. Trimming pared 2 bases from V and 1 base from J, leaving 9 bases between. The length of the CDR3 is 15 residues. This receptor was taken from a man younger than 45 who received the YFV17D yellow fever vaccine. The sample in question was PBMCs, obtained on the day of the yellow fever booster vaccination. This chain connects TRBV5-1 to TRBJ2-2, with D possibly TRBD1 on 5 matching bases. Written as DNA, the CDR3 is TGCGCCAGCAGCTTCCCCAGGGAGAACACCGGGGAGCTGTTTTTT. Amino acid sequence: CASSFPRENTGELFF.